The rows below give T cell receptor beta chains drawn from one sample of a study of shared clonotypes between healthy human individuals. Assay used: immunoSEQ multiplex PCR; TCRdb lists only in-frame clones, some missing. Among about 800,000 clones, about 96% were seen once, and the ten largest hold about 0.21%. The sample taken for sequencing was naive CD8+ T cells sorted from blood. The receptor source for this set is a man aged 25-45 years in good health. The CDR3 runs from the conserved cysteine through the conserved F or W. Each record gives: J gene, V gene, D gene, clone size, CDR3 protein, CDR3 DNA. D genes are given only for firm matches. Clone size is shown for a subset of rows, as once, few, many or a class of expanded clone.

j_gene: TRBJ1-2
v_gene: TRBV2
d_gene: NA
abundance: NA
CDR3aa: CASSEAPENYGYTF
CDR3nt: TGTGCCAGCAGTGAGGCCCCGGAGAACTATGGCTACACCTTC

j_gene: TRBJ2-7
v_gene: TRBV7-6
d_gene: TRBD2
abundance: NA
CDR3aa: CASANPGTSGTYEQYF
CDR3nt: TGTGCCAGCGCCAATCCCGGGACTAGCGGGACTTACGAGCAGTACTTC

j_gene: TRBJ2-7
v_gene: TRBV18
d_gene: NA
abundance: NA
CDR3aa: CASSPVGLSYEQYF
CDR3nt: TGTGCCAGCTCACCCGTTGGACTATCCTACGAGCAGTACTTC

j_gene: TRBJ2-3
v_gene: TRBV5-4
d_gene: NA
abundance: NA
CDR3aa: CASSPGVGTDTQYF
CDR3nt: TGTGCCAGCAGCCCAGGGGTCGGCACAGATACGCAGTATTTT

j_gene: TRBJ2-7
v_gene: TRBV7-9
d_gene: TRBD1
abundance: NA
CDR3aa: CASSYGTGETYEQYF
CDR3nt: TGTGCCAGCAGTTACGGGACAGGGGAGACCTACGAGCAGTACTTC

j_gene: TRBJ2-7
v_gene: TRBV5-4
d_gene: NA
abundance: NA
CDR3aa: CASSFGGSYEQYF
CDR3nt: TGTGCCAGCAGCTTCGGAGGTTCCTACGAGCAGTACTTC

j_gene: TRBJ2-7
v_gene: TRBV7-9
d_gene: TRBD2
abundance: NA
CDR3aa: CASSLGPSGYAQVYEQYF
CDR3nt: TGTGCCAGCAGCTTAGGCCCTAGCGGCTATGCCCAGGTTTACGAGCAGTACTTC

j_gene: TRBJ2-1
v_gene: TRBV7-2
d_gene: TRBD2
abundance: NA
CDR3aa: CASSYTPGLATEQFF
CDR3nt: TGTGCCAGCAGCTATACCCCGGGACTAGCAACCGAGCAGTTCTTC

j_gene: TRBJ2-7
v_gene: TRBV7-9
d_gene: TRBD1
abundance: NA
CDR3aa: CASSLSRTGTYEQYF
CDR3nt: TGTGCCAGCAGCTTATCTAGGACAGGGACCTACGAGCAGTACTTC

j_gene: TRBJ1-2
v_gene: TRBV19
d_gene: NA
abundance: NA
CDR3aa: CASNPGDDGYTF
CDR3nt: TGTGCCAGTAATCCAGGGGACGATGGCTACACCTTC

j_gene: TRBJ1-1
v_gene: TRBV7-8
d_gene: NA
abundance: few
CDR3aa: CASSLAGGAVTEAFF
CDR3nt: TGTGCCAGCAGCTTAGCGGGGGGCGCGGTCACTGAAGCTTTCTTT

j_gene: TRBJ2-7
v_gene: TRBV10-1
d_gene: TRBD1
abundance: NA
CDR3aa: CASRDRGLFYEQYF
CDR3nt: TGCGCCAGCAGGGACAGGGGACTTTTCTACGAGCAGTACTTC

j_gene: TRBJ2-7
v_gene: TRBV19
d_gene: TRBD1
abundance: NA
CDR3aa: CASSPGQGEYEQYF
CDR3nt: TGTGCCAGTAGCCCAGGGCAGGGGGAATACGAGCAGTACTTC

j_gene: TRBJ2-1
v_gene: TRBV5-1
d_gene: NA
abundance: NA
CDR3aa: CASSLKSDSLYNEQFF
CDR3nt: TGCGCCAGCAGCTTGAAGTCCGATAGTTTGTACAATGAGCAGTTCTTC

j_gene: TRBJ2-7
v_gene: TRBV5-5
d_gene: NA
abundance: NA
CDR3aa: CASSLEDSYEQYF
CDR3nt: TGTGCCAGCAGCTTGGAGGACTCCTACGAGCAGTACTTC

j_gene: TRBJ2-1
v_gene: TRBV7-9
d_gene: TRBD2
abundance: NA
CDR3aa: CASSLVDAGGPNEQFF
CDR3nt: TGTGCCAGCAGCTTAGTTGATGCGGGAGGCCCCAATGAGCAGTTCTTC

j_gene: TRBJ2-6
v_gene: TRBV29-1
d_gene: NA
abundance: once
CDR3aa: CSVESGVGANVLTF
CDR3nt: TGCAGCGTTGAATCAGGGGTTGGGGCCAACGTCCTGACTTTC

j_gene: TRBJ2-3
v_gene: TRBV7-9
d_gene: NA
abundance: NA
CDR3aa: CASSFLGRGDTQYF
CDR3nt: TGTGCCAGCAGCTTTCTGGGGAGAGGGGATACGCAGTATTTT

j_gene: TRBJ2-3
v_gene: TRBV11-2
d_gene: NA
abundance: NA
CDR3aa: CASSSSTGTDTQYF
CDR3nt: TGTGCCAGCAGCTCCTCGACGGGTACAGATACGCAGTATTTT

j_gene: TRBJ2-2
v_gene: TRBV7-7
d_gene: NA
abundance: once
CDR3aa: CASSLGVIAGELFF
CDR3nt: TGTGCTAGCAGCTTAGGGGTAATCGCCGGGGAGCTGTTTTTT

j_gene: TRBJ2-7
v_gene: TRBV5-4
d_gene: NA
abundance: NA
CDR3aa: CASSLGGYEQYF
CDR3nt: TGTGCCAGCAGCTTGGGTGGGTACGAGCAGTACTTC

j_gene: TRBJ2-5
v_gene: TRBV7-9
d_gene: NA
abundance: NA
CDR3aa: CASSYRTDKETQYF
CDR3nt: TGTGCCAGCAGCTACCGGACGGACAAAGAGACCCAGTACTTC

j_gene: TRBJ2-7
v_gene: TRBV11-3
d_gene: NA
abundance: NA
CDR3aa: CASSQDTGSYEQYF
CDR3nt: TGTGCCAGCAGCCAAGACACCGGCTCCTACGAGCAGTACTTC

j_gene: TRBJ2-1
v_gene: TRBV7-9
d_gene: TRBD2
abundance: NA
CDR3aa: CASSNSSGLQSYEQFF
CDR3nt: TGTGCCAGCAGCAATTCTAGCGGGCTCCAATCCTATGAGCAGTTCTTC

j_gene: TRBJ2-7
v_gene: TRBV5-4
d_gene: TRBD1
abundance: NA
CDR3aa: CASTMRGQGRGEQYF
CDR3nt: TGTGCCAGCACCATGCGGGGACAGGGCAGGGGTGAGCAGTACTTC

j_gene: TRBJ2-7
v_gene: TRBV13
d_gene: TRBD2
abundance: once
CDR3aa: CASSSGLGSSYEQYF
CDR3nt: TGTGCCAGCAGCTCCGGACTAGGAAGCTCCTACGAGCAGTACTTC

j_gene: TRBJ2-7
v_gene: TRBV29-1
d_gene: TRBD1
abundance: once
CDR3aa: CSVEVVRTGVTHEQYF
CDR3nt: TGCAGCGTTGAAGTGGTCAGGACAGGAGTCACTCATGAGCAGTACTTC

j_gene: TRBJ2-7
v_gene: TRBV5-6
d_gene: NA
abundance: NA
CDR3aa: CASSRVRDGAYEQYF
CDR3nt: TGTGCCAGCAGCAGAGTCCGGGACGGGGCCTACGAGCAGTACTTC

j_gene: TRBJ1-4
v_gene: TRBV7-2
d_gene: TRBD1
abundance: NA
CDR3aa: CASSGGTGQNEKLFF
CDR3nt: TGTGCCAGCAGCGGAGGGACAGGCCAAAATGAAAAACTGTTTTTT

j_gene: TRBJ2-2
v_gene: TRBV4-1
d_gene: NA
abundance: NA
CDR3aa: CASSQSRTGELFF
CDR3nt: TGCGCCAGCAGCCAGTCTCGGACCGGGGAGCTGTTTTTT

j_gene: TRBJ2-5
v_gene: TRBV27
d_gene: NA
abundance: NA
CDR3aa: CASSSIEQGTQYF
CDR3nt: TGTGCCAGCAGTTCGATCGAACAAGGGACCCAGTACTTC

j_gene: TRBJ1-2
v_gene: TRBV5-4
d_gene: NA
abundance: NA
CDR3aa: CASSLSGIYGYTF
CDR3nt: TGTGCCAGCAGCTTGAGTGGGATTTACGGCTACACCTTC